Shown below are 21 T cell receptor beta chains from a single sample sequenced in a study of blood T cell repertoires in COVID-19. Profiled with immunoSEQ multiplex PCR; TCRdb holds only in-frame clones, not every one. The sample has some 37,000 clones, 90% seen once. The sample comprised peripheral blood. Receptor source: a man aged 70-80 years with acute or convalescent COVID-19.

J is TRBJ2-7 and V is TRBV5-1, with D possibly matching TRBD1 (6 bases). CDR3 length: 15 amino acids. Between the trimmed V and J ends, which lost 4 bases and 5 bases, there was a span of 19 bases. The germline gives CDR1 SGHRS, CDR2 YFSETQ. CDR3 loop: CASSEGQPYPHEQYF. The CDR3 DNA follows: TGCGCCAGCAGCGAAGGACAGCCTTACCCTCACGAGCAGTACTTC.

This chain joins TRBV19 and TRBJ1-5; 9 nucleotides align to TRBD1. J was trimmed by 1 base and V by 0 bases; bases with no gene match: 10. The CDR3 is 19 amino acids. The germline V gene has CDR1 LNHDA and CDR2 SQIVND (reference sequence). CDR3 sequence reads: CASSIDLGQGKMSNQPQHF. CDR3 in DNA: TGTGCCAGTAGTATAGATCTCGGACAGGGGAAGATGAGCAATCAGCCCCAGCATTTT.

The V gene is TRBV7-2, the J gene TRBJ2-1, with D hard to call. The CDR3 loop spans 15 amino acids. Per the germline V gene, CDR1 is SGHTA and CDR2 is FQGNSA. Trimming stripped 5 bases from V and 5 bases from J, with 16 bases between. CDR3 loop: CASSAHGLGHNEQFF. DNA of the CDR3: TGTGCCAGCAGCGCTCATGGCCTGGGCCACAATGAGCAGTTCTTC.

The chain recombines TRBV11-1 with TRBJ2-7; D might be TRBD2 (6 bases). The germline gives CDR1 SGHAT, CDR2 FQDESV (reference sequence). CDR3 length: 13 residues. Trimming cost V 10 bases and J 1 base, with 14 bases left between them. This CDR3 is CATSLGGSYEQYF. CDR3 nucleotide sequence: TGTGCCACCTCGTTAGGAGGGTCCTACGAGCAGTACTTC.

The chain links TRBV25-1 to TRBJ2-7, with 9 bases lining up with TRBD1. Germline lookup yields CDR1 MGHDK and CDR2 SYGVNS. The CDR3 length is 13 residues. V shed 6 bases, J shed 5 bases, and the junction held 5 bases outside the gene matches. The CDR3 loop is CASRQGALDEQYF. The CDR3 DNA follows: TGTGCCAGCAGACAGGGGGCGCTGGACGAGCAGTACTTC.

The chain has TRBV10-3 and TRBJ1-1, with a weak D call TRBD1 (5 bases). V was pared by 10 bases and J by 0 bases, with 15 bases between. Germline V gene sequence: CDR1 ENHRY, CDR2 SYGVKD. This CDR3 region has 14 residues. CDR3 in DNA: TGTGCCACCCAGGGATCGCTTATGAACACTGAAGCTTTCTTT. This encodes CATQGSLMNTEAFF.

V and J are TRBV28 and TRBJ2-5; D perhaps matches TRBD1 (7 bases). Per germline, CDR1 MDHEN and CDR2 SYDVKM. V was clipped by 8 bases and J by 5 bases, with 18 bases between them. The CDR3 runs to 14 residues. CDR3 loop: CASGPQGGVETQYF. CDR3 nucleotide sequence: TGTGCCAGCGGTCCCCAGGGGGGCGTGGAGACCCAGTACTTC.

Concerning this clone itself: Mismatch with germline at one junction end may stem from a read error. The rearrangement links TRBV4-1 to TRBJ1-6; TRBD1 might be the D (5 bases). Germline V CDR1 and CDR2: MGHRA, YSYEKL. The CDR3 spans 18 residues. The CDR3 nucleotides read TGCGCCAGCAGTCAAGATCCACTTGGTGGGGCTGTTAATTCACCCCTCCACTTT. It is translated as CASSQDPLGGAVNSPLHF.

The chain employs TRBV3-1 (or the pseudogene TRBV3-2) and TRBJ2-5, with TRBD2 matching 10 bases. CDR3 size: 14 residues. Losses at the gene ends were 6 bases for V and 4 bases for J; bases not matched to a gene: 5. Germline loops: CDR1 LGHDT, CDR2 YNNKEL (reference sequence). The CDR3 loop is CASSLAGDGETQYF. DNA for the CDR3: TGTGCCAGCAGTCTAGCGGGAGACGGAGAGACCCAGTACTTC.

This clone was detected only once. J is TRBJ2-7 and V is TRBV5-5; 7 bases fit TRBD1. The CDR3 is 11 residues long. Germline CDR1 reads SGHKS; CDR2 reads YYEKEE (reference sequence). J was trimmed by 3 bases and V by 7 bases; bases with no gene match: 1. CDR3 sequence (DNA): TGTGCCAGCGCAGGGGGCTACGAGCAGTACTTC. Residues: CASAGGYEQYF.

The chain joins TRBV19 to TRBJ2-7; 10 bases map to TRBD2. The CDR3 consists of 19 residues. Trimming removed 5 bases from V and 5 bases from J; junction bases left unmatched: 21. In germline, CDR1 is LNHDA, CDR2 SQIVND (reference sequence). The CDR3 DNA is TGTGCCAGTAGTCCCGACTCGGTGGCTAGCGGGAGAAAGAACGACGAGCAGTACTTC. The encoded protein is CASSPDSVASGRKNDEQYF.

The genes are TRBV29-1 and TRBJ1-1; no clear D. Trimming cost V 3 bases and J 9 bases, with 8 bases left between them. CDR1 is SQVTM, CDR2 ANQGSEA, per germline. This CDR3 has 10 residues. DNA for the CDR3: TGCAGCGTTGAGGCAGGTAAAGCTTTCTTT. Protein: CSVEAGKAFF.

V gene TRBV3-1 (or the pseudogene TRBV3-2) combines with J gene TRBJ2-7; D is undetermined. This CDR3 spans 14 amino acids. V lost 4 bases to trimming and J lost 2 bases, with 12 bases between them. In germline, CDR1 is LGHDT, CDR2 YNNKEL (reference sequence). CDR3 DNA sequence: TGTGCCAGCAGCCCGAACGCTAACCCCTACGAGCAGTACTTC. It yields the protein CASSPNANPYEQYF.

V gene TRBV9 combines with J gene TRBJ1-2, with 8 bases that match TRBD1. The CDR3 runs to 14 residues. The trim removed 3 bases at V and 7 bases at J, leaving 8 bases unmatched. CDR1 and CDR2 from the germline V gene are SGDLS and YYNGEE. The DNA of the CDR3 is TGTGCCAGCAGCGCCTCGACAGGGGCCGGTGGCTACACCTTC. Amino acid sequence: CASSASTGAGGYTF. The variable domain in full, with the rest retrieved from reference TRBV9 and TRBJ1-2, is DSGVTQTPKHLITATGQRVTLRCSPRSGDLSVYWYQQSLDQGLQFLIQYYNGEERAKGNILERFSAQQFPDLHSELNLSSLELGDSALYFCASSASTGAGGYTFGSGTRLTVV.

This clone has just one count. The genes are TRBV28 and TRBJ1-2; D is possibly TRBD1 (5 bases). V lost 11 bases and J lost 8, with 18 bases in between. Germline lookup yields CDR1 MDHEN and CDR2 SYDVKM. This CDR3 is 12 amino acids long. The CDR3: CACWGGKGGYTF. In DNA form, the CDR3 reads TGTGCCTGCTGGGGGGGGAAGGGCGGCTACACCTTC.

The chain has TRBV5-1 and TRBJ1-1; TRBD1 agrees at 8 bases. V lost 7 bases and J lost 5; bases outside the gene matches: 10. The CDR3 loop spans 14 amino acids. The germline V gene has CDR1 SGHRS and CDR2 YFSETQ. This CDR3 reads CASSSGTGNTEAFF. CDR3 nucleotide sequence: TGCGCCAGCTCCTCCGGGACAGGAAATACTGAAGCTTTCTTT.

The rearrangement links TRBV12-3 or TRBV12-4 to TRBJ1-5; D unclear. The V and J ends lost 8 bases and 0 bases respectively, with 8 bases between them. The CDR3 is 13 amino acids. The chain's CDR3 is CASRRNSNQPQHF. The CDR3 nucleotides are TGTGCCAGCCGTCGTAATAGCAATCAGCCCCAGCATTTT.

The CDR3 sequence: CASSQSGDTEAFF. In DNA, the CDR3 is TGCGCCAGCAGCCAATCAGGGGACACTGAAGCTTTCTTT. The rearrangement joins TRBV4-3 to TRBJ1-1, with a weak D call TRBD1 (6 bases). Trimming shortened V by 2 bases and J by 3 bases, and 7 bases separated the two germline ends. Germline lookup yields CDR1 LGHNA and CDR2 YSLEER. The CDR3 is made up of 13 amino acids.

The chain has TRBV10-3 and TRBJ1-2; 8 nucleotides align to TRBD1. The trim removed 7 bases at V and 8 bases at J, leaving 9 bases unmatched. The CDR3 is 13 amino acids. Germline lookup yields CDR1 ENHRY and CDR2 SYGVKD. The CDR3 DNA is TGTGCCATCACCCTGGACAGGGATTCAGGCTACACCTTC. It translates to CAITLDRDSGYTF.

V usage is TRBV27 and J usage is TRBJ2-2, with 12 bases fitting TRBD2. The germline gives CDR1 MNHEY, CDR2 SMNVEV (reference sequence). J was trimmed by 3 bases and V by 5 bases; bases with no gene match: 7. This CDR3 comprises 17 residues. CDR3 protein: CASSPTWTSGDTGELFF. CDR3 DNA sequence: TGTGCCAGCAGTCCCACCTGGACTAGCGGGGACACCGGGGAGCTGTTTTTT.

CDR3 loop: CASSMEGGSSYEQYF. CDR3 nucleotide sequence: TGTGCCAGTAGTATGGAGGGTGGGAGCTCCTACGAGCAGTACTTC. The chain is built from TRBV19 and TRBJ2-7, with D perhaps TRBD2 (6 bases). This CDR3 spans 15 amino acids. In germline, CDR1 is LNHDA, CDR2 SQIVND (reference sequence). The germline V and J ends were trimmed by 3 bases and 0 bases, with 12 bases remaining between them. Together with reference TRBV19 and TRBJ2-7, the CDR3 gives the full variable domain: DGGITQSPKYLFRKEGQNVTLSCEQNLNHDAMYWYRQDPGQGLRLIYYSQIVNDFQKGDIAEGYSVSREKKESFPLTVTSAQKNPTAFYLCASSMEGGSSYEQYFGPGTRLTVT.